Below, 21 T cell receptor beta chains from the same sample are listed, as sequenced in a study of metastatic and nonmetastatic thyroid tumors (dated by TCRdb to the early 2020s). Libraries were prepared through PCR. Sequencing took place on an Illumina HiSeq 4000. TCRdb trimmed public reads at Q25 via fastp, called clones via MiXCR and kept in-frame beta chains. The sample data list some 33,000 clones, and approximately 10% of these were observed just once. In total, the top ten clones hold more than 15% of the sample. None of the patients had been given any treatment before thyroid surgery. Sequenced sample: blood. The receptors stem from a female donor with papillary thyroid cancer or a benign thyroid nodule (not recorded which). Some clones in this sample may be carry-over from other donors' samples.

This clone was found many times. The chain links TRBV9 to TRBJ2-7; no clear D. Trimming took 3 bases from V and 0 from J, leaving 7 bases between them. The germline CDR1 and CDR2 sequences are SGDLS and YYNGEE. This CDR3 region has 13 residues. In DNA form, the CDR3 reads TGTGCCAGCAGCGCGGAAAACTCCTACGAGCAGTACTTC. Its translation is CASSAENSYEQYF.

In its sample, this clone was seen many times. The chain recombines TRBV6-1 with TRBJ1-1; a weak D match, TRBD1 (5 bases). V lost 8 bases, J lost 3 bases, and 13 bases lay in between. Germline CDR1 MNHNS, CDR2 SASEGT. The CDR3 has 13 residues. The CDR3 loop is CASLMGPDTEAFF. In nucleotides, the CDR3 is TGTGCCAGCCTAATGGGGCCTGACACTGAAGCTTTCTTT.

This clone showed up many times. This chain connects TRBV9 to TRBJ1-4, with 7 bases matching TRBD1. The CDR3 contains 14 residues. V lost 4 bases to trimming and J lost 4 bases; unmatched junction nucleotides: 4. Per the germline V gene, CDR1 is SGDLS and CDR2 is YYNGEE. For the CDR3, the DNA is TGTGCCAGCAGCCCCCCAGGGGGTAATGAAAAACTGTTTTTT. It specifies CASSPPGGNEKLFF.

The sample holds a few counts of this clone. The chain uses TRBV6-1 and TRBJ1-5; D remains ambiguous. The CDR3 covers 15 residues. The V and J ends lost 2 bases and 0 bases respectively, with 8 bases between them. Per the germline V gene, CDR1 is MNHNS and CDR2 is SASEGT. The CDR3 sequence is CASSEPGISNQPQHF. In nucleotides, the CDR3 is TGTGCCAGCAGTGAACCTGGGATTAGCAATCAGCCCCAGCATTTT.

This clone showed up many times. The rearrangement uses TRBV28 and TRBJ1-2, with 7 bases matching TRBD1. Germline trimming cut 5 bases from V and 0 bases from J; bases unmatched to any gene: 3. CDR3 size: 14 residues. Germline V gives CDR1 MDHEN, CDR2 SYDVKM. CDR3 coding DNA: TGTGCCAGCAGTGGACAGGTTACTAACTATGGCTACACCTTC. Translating gives CASSGQVTNYGYTF.

Many counts were recorded for this clone. The rearrangement links TRBV20-1 to TRBJ2-1; 7 bases are shared with TRBD2. The CDR3 loop spans 18 amino acids. V lost 1 base, J lost 7 bases, and 19 bases stayed unmatched. Per the germline V gene, CDR1 is DFQATT and CDR2 is SNEGSKA (reference sequence). CDR3 protein: CSARVSSGGGKWGNEQFF. The CDR3 region has the DNA TGCAGTGCTAGAGTATCTAGCGGTGGAGGAAAGTGGGGGAATGAGCAGTTCTTC.

In its sample, this clone was seen many times. The V call is TRBV7-9, the J call TRBJ2-7; 9 bases agree with TRBD1. J was trimmed by 2 bases and V by 3 bases; bases with no gene match: 8. The CDR3 covers 16 residues. Germline CDR1 reads SEHNR; CDR2 reads FQNEAQ (reference sequence). CDR3 nucleotides: TGTGCCAGCAGCTTCGGTCCCGGGACAGGGCCCTACGAGCAGTACTTC. Translating it yields CASSFGPGTGPYEQYF.

This clone was observed at least ten times. J is TRBJ2-3 and V is TRBV28, with TRBD2 identical over 13 bases. The CDR3 extends over 16 amino acids. Germline values: CDR1 MDHEN, CDR2 SYDVKM. Trimming took 5 bases from V and 4 from J; bases not matched to a gene: 6. CDR3 in amino acids: CASSPTSGRGADTQYF. Here the CDR3 DNA reads TGTGCCAGCAGTCCCACTAGCGGGAGGGGGGCAGATACGCAGTATTTT.

This clone was recorded many times. This chain links TRBV4-1 with TRBJ2-1, with TRBD2 identical over 9 bases. J lost 6 bases, V lost 0 bases, and 6 bases had no gene match. CDR3 length: 16 residues. Germline assignment: CDR1 MGHRA and CDR2 YSYEKL. The CDR3 loop reads CASSQERLAGFNEQFF. The CDR3 nucleotides read TGCGCCAGCAGCCAAGAGCGTCTAGCGGGGTTCAATGAGCAGTTCTTC.

This clone showed up many times. The gene calls are TRBV20-1 and TRBJ1-2; no clear D. Germline CDR1 and CDR2: DFQATT and SNEGSKA (reference sequence). Trimming took 0 bases from V and 4 from J, leaving 12 bases between them. This CDR3 region has 14 residues. This chain's CDR3 is CSARDPASFYGYTF. The CDR3 bases are TGCAGTGCTAGAGATCCGGCCAGCTTCTATGGCTACACCTTC.

This chain connects TRBV24-1 to TRBJ2-1; D possibly corresponds to TRBD2 (5 bases). V lost 12 bases and J lost 7, with 24 bases in between. The CDR3 extends over 15 amino acids. In germline, CDR1 is KGHDR, CDR2 SFDVKD. The CDR3 region is CASSGTGVNTNEQFF. The CDR3 region has the DNA TGTGCCTCTTCGGGAACTGGGGTCAACACTAATGAGCAGTTCTTC.

This clone was picked up a small number of times. A read error is likely, as this CDR3 ends without the conserved phenylalanine or tryptophan. It is unclear where the CDR3 begins or ends on the DNA, so no DNA is shown, and the CDR3 is as TCRdb lists it. The chain recombines TRBV28 with TRBJ1-5. The CDR3 is 12 amino acids long, termini counted. The V gene's germline CDR1 is MDHEN and CDR2 SYDVKM. CDR3 in amino acids: CASSLTKQPQQV.

This clone has ten or more counts. The chain couples TRBV7-6 to TRBJ1-6; the D gene is possibly TRBD1 (6 bases). V was clipped by 5 bases and J by 6 bases, with 14 bases between them. The germline V gene has CDR1 SGHVS and CDR2 FNYEAQ. CDR3 size: 15 residues. CDR3 sequence: CASSPGAGVNSPLHF. The CDR3 DNA follows: TGTGCCAGCAGCCCCGGGGCAGGGGTTAATTCACCCCTCCACTTT.

This clone was recorded a few times. A read error may account for a junction end that differs from germline. The chain couples TRBV4-2 to TRBJ2-6; 7 nucleotides match TRBD1. This CDR3 contains 17 residues. The germline V gene has CDR1 LGHNA and CDR2 YNFKEQ. The CDR3 loop reads CASGHDRVLSGANVLTF. The CDR3 DNA reads TGTGCCAGCGGCCATGACAGGGTCCTCTCTGGGGCCAACGTCCTGACTTTC.

In this sample, this clone turned up a few times. Here the CDR3 reads CASSQDSQGNAEAFF. The CDR3 nucleotides read TGCGCCAGCAGCCAAGATTCCCAGGGAAACGCTGAAGCTTTCTTT. The genes are TRBV4-3 and TRBJ1-1; D is perhaps TRBD1 (5 bases). CDR3 length equals 15 residues. Germline CDR1 LGHNA, CDR2 YSLEER. V was pared by 0 bases and J by 6 bases, with 14 bases between.

The table lists this clone with a few counts. This chain joins TRBV24-1 and TRBJ1-6, with 7 bases aligning to TRBD1. Germline V gene sequence: CDR1 KGHDR, CDR2 SFDVKD. The trim removed 7 bases at V and 6 bases at J, leaving 2 bases unmatched. The CDR3 length is 13 residues. CDR3 bases: TGTGCCACCAGCCGGGACAGTAATTCACCCCTCCACTTT. Translated, it gives CATSRDSNSPLHF.

This clone was recorded many times. The chain uses TRBV18 and TRBJ2-1, with no clear D. Germline CDR1 and CDR2: KGHSH and LQKENI. V lost 1 base and J lost 9, with 7 bases in between. This CDR3 is built from 12 residues. As DNA, the CDR3 is TGTGCCAGCTCACCACGTGGGCTTGAGCAGTTCTTC. Translated, it gives CASSPRGLEQFF.

The sample holds many counts of this clone. This chain uses TRBV20-1 with TRBJ2-1; 11 positions match TRBD2. Germline V lookup: CDR1 DFQATT, CDR2 SNEGSKA (reference sequence). The CDR3 runs to 18 residues. V shed 6 bases and J 0 bases; nucleotides not matched to a gene: 13. DNA for the CDR3: TGCAGTGCCACTACTAGCGGGAGTACCCTTAGCTCCTACAATGAGCAGTTCTTC. It is translated as CSATTSGSTLSSYNEQFF.

This clone has a count of ten or more. The rearrangement links TRBV11-3 to TRBJ2-3, with 7 bases matching TRBD2. The V segment lost 1 base and the J segment 2 bases; nucleotides outside the gene matches: 3. The CDR3 loop spans 15 amino acids. Germline loops: CDR1 SGHNT, CDR2 YENEEA. The CDR3 region is CASSLGDYLTDTQYF. The CDR3 DNA is TGTGCCAGCAGCTTAGGGGACTACCTCACAGATACGCAGTATTTT. The whole variable domain, filled in from reference TRBV11-3 and TRBJ2-3, reads EAGVVQSPRYKIIEKKQPVAFWCNPISGHNTLYWYLQNLGQGPELLIRYENEEAVDDSQLPKDRFSAERLKGVDSTLKIQPAELGDSAVYLCASSLGDYLTDTQYFGPGTRLTVL.

The chain joins TRBV6-1 to TRBJ2-5; D is unclear. CDR3 size: 14 residues. Germline CDR1 MNHNS, CDR2 SASEGT. Trimming shortened V by 5 bases and J by 5 bases, and 15 bases separated the two germline ends. CDR3 residues: CASSQLGGWETQYF. DNA for the CDR3: TGTGCCAGCAGTCAATTGGGCGGTTGGGAGACCCAGTACTTC.

In this sample, this clone turned up many times. CDR3 region: CASSLGGTVNEQFF. CDR3 in DNA: TGCGCCAGCAGCTTGGGTGGGACAGTCAATGAGCAGTTCTTC. The chain has TRBV5-1 and TRBJ2-1; 7 bases agree with TRBD1. This CDR3 region has 14 residues. J gave up 6 bases and V 0 bases, and 3 bases lay outside the gene matches. Germline V lookup: CDR1 SGHRS, CDR2 YFSETQ.